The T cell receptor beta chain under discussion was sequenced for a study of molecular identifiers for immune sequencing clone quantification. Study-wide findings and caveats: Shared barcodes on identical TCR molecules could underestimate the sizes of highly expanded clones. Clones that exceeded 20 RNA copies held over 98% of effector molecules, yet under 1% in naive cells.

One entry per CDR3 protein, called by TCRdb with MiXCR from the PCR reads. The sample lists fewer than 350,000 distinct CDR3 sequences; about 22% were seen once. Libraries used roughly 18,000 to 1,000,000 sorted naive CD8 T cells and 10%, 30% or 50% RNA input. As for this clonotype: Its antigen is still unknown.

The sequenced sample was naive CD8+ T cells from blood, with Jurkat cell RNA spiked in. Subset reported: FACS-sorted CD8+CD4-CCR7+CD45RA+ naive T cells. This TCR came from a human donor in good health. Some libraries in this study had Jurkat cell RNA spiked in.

CDR3 loop: CASRGGGIDIQYF. In DNA form, the CDR3 reads TGCGCCAGCAGGGGGGGGGGCATTGACATTCAGTACTTC. The chain carries TRBV4-1 and TRBJ2-4; TRBD2 is a possible D gene (7 bases). Trimming cost V 6 bases and J 8 bases, with 14 bases left between them. CDR3 length: 13 amino acids. Germline V gene lookup returns CDR1 MGHRA and CDR2 YSYEKL.